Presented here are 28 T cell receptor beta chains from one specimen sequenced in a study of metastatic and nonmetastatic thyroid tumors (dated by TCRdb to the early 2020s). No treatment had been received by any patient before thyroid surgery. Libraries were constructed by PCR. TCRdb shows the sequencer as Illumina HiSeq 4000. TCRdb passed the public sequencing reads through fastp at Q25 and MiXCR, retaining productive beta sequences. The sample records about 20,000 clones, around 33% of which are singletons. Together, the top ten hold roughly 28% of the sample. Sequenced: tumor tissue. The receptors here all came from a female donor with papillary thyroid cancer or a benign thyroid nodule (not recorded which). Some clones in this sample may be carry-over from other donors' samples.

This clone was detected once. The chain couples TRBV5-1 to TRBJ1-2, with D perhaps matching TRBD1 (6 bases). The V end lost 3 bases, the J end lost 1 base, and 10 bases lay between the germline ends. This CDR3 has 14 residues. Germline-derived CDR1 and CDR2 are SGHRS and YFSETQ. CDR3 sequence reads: CASSSKQGNYGYTF. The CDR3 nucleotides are TGCGCCAGCAGCTCAAAACAGGGTAACTATGGCTACACCTTC.

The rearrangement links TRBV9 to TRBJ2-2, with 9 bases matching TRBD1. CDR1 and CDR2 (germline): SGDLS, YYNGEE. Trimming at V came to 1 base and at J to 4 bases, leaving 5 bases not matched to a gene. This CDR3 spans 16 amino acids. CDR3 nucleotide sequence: TGTGCCAGCAGCGTACTTGGGACAGGGAGCACCGGGGAGCTGTTTTTT. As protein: CASSVLGTGSTGELFF. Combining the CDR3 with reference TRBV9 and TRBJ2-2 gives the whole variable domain DSGVTQTPKHLITATGQRVTLRCSPRSGDLSVYWYQQSLDQGLQFLIQYYNGEERAKGNILERFSAQQFPDLHSELNLSSLELGDSALYFCASSVLGTGSTGELFFGEGSRLTVL.

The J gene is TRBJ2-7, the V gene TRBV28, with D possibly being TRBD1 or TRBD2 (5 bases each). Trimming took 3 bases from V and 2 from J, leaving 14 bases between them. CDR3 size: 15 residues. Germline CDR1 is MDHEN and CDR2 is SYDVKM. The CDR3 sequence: CASSFTRGAAYEQYF. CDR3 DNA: TGTGCCAGCAGTTTTACCCGAGGGGCGGCCTACGAGCAGTACTTC.

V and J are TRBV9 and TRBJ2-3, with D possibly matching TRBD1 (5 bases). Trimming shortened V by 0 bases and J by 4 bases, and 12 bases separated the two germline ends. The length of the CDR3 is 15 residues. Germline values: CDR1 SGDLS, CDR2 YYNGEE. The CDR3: CASSVAWGAADTQYF. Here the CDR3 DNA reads TGTGCCAGCAGCGTAGCTTGGGGCGCGGCAGATACGCAGTATTTT.

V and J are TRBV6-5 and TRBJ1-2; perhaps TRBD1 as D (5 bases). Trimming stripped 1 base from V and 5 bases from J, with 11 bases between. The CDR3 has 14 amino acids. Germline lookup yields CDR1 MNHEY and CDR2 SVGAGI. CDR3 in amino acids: CASSYYPGQYGYTF. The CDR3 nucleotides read TGTGCCAGCAGTTACTATCCGGGGCAATATGGCTACACCTTC.

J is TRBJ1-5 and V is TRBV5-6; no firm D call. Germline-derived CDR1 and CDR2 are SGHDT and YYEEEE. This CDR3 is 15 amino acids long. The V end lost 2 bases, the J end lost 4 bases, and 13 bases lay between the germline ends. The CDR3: CASSLLGGINQPQHF. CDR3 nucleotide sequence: TGTGCCAGCAGCTTACTGGGAGGTATTAATCAGCCCCAGCATTTT.

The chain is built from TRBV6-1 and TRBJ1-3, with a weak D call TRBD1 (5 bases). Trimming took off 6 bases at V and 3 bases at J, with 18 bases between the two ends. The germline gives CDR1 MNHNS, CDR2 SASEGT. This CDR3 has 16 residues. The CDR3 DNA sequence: TGTGCCAGCAGATATAGTATAACAGGTTTTGGAAACACCATATATTTT. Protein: CASRYSITGFGNTIYF.

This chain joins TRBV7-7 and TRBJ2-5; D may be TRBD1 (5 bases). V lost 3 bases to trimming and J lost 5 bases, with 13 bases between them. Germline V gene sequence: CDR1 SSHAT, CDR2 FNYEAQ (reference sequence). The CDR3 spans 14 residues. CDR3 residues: CASSFGQGGETQYF. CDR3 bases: TGTGCCAGCAGCTTTGGGCAGGGCGGCGAGACCCAGTACTTC.

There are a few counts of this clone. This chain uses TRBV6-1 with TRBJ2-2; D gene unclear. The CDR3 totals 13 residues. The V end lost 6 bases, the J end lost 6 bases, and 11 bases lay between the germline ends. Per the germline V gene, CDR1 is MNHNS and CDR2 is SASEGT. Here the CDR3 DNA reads TGTGCCAGCAGGGTCACGGGTTCCGGGGAGCTGTTTTTT. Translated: CASRVTGSGELFF.

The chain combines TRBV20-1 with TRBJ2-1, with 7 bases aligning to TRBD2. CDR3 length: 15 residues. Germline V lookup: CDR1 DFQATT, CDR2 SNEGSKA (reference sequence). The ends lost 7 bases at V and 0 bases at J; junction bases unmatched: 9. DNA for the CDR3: TGCAGTGACCAGCAACTAGCGCGCTCCTACAATGAGCAGTTCTTC. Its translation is CSDQQLARSYNEQFF.

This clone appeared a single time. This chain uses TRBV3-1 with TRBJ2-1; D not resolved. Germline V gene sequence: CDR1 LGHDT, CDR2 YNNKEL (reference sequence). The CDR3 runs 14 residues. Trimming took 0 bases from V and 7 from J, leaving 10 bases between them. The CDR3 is CASSQEMWWNEQFF. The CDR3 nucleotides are TGTGCCAGCAGCCAAGAGATGTGGTGGAATGAGCAGTTCTTC.

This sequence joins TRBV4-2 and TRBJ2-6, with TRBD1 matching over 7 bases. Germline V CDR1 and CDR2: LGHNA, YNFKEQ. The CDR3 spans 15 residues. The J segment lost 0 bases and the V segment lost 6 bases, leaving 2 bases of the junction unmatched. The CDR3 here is CASRRTGSGANVLTF. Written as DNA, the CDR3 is TGTGCCAGCAGAAGGACAGGCTCTGGGGCCAACGTCCTGACTTTC.

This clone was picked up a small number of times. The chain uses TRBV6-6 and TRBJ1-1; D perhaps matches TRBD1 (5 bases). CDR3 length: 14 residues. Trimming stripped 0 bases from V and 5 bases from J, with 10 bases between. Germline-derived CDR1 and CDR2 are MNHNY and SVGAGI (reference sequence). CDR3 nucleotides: TGTGCCAGCAGTTACTCGGGAGGGGCAACTGAAGCTTTCTTT. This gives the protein CASSYSGGATEAFF.

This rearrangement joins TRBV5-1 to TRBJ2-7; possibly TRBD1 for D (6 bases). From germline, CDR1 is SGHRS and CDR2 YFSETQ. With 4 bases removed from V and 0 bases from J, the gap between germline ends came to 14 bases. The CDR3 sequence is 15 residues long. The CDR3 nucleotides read TGCGCCAGCAGCCGCTACAAGGACAGCTCCTACGAGCAGTACTTC. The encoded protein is CASSRYKDSSYEQYF. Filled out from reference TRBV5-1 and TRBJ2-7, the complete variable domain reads KAGVTQTPRYLIKTRGQQVTLSCSPISGHRSVSWYQQTPGQGLQFLFEYFSETQRNKGNFPGRFSGRQFSNSRSEMNVSTLELGDSALYLCASSRYKDSSYEQYFGPGTRLTVT.

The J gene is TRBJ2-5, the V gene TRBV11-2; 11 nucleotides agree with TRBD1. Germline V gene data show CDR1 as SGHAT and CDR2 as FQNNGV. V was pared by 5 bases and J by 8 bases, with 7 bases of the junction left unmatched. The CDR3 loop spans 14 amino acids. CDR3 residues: CASSRGQGVDTQYF. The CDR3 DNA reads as TGTGCCAGCAGCAGGGGACAGGGGGTAGATACCCAGTACTTC. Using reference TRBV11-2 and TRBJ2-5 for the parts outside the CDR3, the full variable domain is EAGVAQSPRYKIIEKRQSVAFWCNPISGHATLYWYQQILGQGPKLLIQFQNNGVVDDSQLPKDRFSAERLKGVDSTLKIQPAKLEDSAVYLCASSRGQGVDTQYFGPGTRLLVL.

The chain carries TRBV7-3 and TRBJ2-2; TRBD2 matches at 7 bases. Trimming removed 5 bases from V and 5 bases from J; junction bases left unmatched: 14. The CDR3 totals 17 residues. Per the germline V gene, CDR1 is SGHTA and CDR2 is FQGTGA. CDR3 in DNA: TGTGCCAGCAGCCTCCTCAGGGCGGGAGCGGGGACCGGGGAGCTGTTTTTT. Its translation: CASSLLRAGAGTGELFF.

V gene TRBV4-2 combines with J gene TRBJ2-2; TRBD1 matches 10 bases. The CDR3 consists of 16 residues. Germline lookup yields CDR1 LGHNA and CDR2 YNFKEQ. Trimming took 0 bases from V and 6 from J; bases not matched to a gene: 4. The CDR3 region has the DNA TGTGCCAGCAGCCAAGATGAGACAGGGGGCGCCGGGGAGCTGTTTTTT. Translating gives CASSQDETGGAGELFF.

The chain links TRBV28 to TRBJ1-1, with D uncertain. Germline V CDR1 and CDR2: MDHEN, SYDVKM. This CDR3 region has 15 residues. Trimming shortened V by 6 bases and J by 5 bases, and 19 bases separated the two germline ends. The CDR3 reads CASSLITPRGTEAFF. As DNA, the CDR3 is TGTGCCAGCAGCCTCATAACACCACGAGGGACTGAAGCTTTCTTT.

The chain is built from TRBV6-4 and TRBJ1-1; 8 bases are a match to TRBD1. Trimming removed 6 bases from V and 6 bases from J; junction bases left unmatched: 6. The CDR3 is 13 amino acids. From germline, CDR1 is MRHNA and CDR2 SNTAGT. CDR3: CASRVSGGSEAFF. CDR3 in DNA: TGTGCCAGCAGAGTATCAGGGGGCTCTGAAGCTTTCTTT.

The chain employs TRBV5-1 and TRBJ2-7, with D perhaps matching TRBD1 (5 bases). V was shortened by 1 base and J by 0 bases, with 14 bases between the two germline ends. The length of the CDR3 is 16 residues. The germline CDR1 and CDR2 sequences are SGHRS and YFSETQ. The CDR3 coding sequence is TGCGCCAGCAGCTTGAGGCCGGACACCCTCTCCTACGAGCAGTACTTC. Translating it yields CASSLRPDTLSYEQYF.

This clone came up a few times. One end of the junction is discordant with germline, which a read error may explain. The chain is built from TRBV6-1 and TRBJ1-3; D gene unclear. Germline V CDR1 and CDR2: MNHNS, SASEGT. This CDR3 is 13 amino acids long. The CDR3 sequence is CASSGNSVNTIYF. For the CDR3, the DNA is TGTGCCAGCAGTGGGAACTCTGTAAACACCATATATTTT.

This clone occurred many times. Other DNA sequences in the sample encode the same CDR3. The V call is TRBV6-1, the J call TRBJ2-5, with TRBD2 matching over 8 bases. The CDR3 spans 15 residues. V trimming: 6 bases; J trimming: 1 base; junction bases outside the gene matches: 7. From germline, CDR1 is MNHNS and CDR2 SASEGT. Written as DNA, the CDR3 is TGTGCCAGCAGCTCGAAGACTAGCGCCCAAGAGACCCAGTACTTC. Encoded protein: CASSSKTSAQETQYF.

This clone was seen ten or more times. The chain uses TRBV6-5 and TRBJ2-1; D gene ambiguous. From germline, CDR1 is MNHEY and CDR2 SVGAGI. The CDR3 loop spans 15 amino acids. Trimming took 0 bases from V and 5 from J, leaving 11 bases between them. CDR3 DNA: TGTGCCAGCAGTTACTCACGAACATGGGACAATGAGCAGTTCTTC. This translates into CASSYSRTWDNEQFF.

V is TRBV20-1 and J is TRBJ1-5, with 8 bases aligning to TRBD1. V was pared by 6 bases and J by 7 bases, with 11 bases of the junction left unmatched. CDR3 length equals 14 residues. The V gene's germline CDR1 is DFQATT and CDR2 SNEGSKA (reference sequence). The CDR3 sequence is CSAPDRGPWQPQHF. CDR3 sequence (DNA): TGCAGTGCCCCCGACAGGGGCCCCTGGCAGCCCCAGCATTTT.

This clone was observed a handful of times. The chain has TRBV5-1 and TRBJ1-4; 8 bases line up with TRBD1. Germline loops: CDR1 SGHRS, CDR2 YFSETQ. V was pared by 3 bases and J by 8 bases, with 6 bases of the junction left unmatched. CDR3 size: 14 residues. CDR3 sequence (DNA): TGCGCCAGCAGCTACCGACAGGGGAACGAAAAACTGTTTTTT. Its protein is CASSYRQGNEKLFF.

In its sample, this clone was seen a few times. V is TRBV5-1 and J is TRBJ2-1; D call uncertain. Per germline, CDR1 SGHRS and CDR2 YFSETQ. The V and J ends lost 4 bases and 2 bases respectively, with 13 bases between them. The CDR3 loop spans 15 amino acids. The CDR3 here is CASSPGQVPYNEQFF. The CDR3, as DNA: TGCGCCAGCAGCCCCGGGCAGGTCCCCTACAATGAGCAGTTCTTC.

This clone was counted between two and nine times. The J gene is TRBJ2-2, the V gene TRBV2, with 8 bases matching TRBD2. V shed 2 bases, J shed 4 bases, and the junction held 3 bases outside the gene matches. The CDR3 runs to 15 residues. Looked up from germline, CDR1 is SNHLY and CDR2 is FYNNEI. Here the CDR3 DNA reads TGTGCCAGCAGTGAACAGACTAGCGCCACCGGGGAGCTGTTTTTT. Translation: CASSEQTSATGELFF.

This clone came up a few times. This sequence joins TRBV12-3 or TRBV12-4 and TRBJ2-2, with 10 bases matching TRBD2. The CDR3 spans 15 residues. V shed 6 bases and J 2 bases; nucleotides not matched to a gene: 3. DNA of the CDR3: TGTGCCAGCAGGCGGACTAGCGGAAACACCGGGGAGCTGTTTTTT. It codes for CASRRTSGNTGELFF.